The clone carrying this T cell receptor beta chain was observed a few times. TCRdb called the 5' RACE reads again in MiXCR, with one record for every CDR3 protein. Here the sample spans hundreds of thousands of distinct CDR3 sequences, 15% to 20% being singletons. This sample is drawn from a study of identical twins. This CDR3 spans 13 amino acids. Germline assignment: CDR1 MNHNS and CDR2 SASEGT. The V gene lost 8 bases and the J gene lost 0 bases, with 11 bases spanning the gap. No donor was unhealthy or non-Caucasian. These sequences were also reported in another study, on T cells expressing NK-cell markers.

The sequenced sample was PBMCs. The clonotype comes from a woman under 30 in good health. The genes are TRBV6-1 and TRBJ2-7; D is uncertain. CDR3 bases: TGTGCCAGCGGTGCTGGCTCCTCCTACGAGCAGTACTTC. Its protein is CASGAGSSYEQYF.